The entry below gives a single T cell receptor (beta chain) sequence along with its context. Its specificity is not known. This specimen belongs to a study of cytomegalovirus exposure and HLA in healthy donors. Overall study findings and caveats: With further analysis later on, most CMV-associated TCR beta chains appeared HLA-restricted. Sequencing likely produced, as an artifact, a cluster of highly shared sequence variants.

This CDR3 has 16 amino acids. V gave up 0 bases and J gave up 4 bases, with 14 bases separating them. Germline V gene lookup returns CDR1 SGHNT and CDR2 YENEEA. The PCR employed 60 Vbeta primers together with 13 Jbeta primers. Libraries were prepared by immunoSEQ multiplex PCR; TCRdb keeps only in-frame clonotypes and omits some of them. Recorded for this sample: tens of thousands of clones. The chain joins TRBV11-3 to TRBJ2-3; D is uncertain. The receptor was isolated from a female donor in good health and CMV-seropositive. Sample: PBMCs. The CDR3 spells CASSLDVASVADTQYF. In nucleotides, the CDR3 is TGTGCCAGCAGCTTAGATGTAGCATCGGTAGCAGATACGCAGTATTTT.